The 21 T cell receptor beta chains reported below all come from one sample, sequenced in a study of CD4 T cells in relation to SARS-CoV-2 and coronaviruses. The unexposed donors gave CD4+ T cells in about 2011-2019, prior to COVID-19. CD4+ T cells were isolated from the cells after 10 days of culture. Profiled with immunoSEQ multiplex PCR; TCRdb holds only in-frame clones, not every one. The sample contains just under 20,000 clones, 78% of which appear only once. The antigens these receptors bind are not known. The specimen sequenced was CD4+ T cells from PBMCs, cultured in vitro. The receptors originated from a human donor in good health.

The J gene is TRBJ2-3, the V gene TRBV12-3 or TRBV12-4; D remains unclear. With 6 bases removed from V and 5 bases from J, the gap between germline ends came to 6 bases. This CDR3 has 11 amino acids. In DNA, the CDR3 is TGTGCCAGCAGCTCGAGAGATACGCAGTATTTT. This encodes CASSSRDTQYF.

The gene calls are TRBV11-2 and TRBJ2-7; 8 bases are a match to TRBD2. Per the germline V gene, CDR1 is SGHAT and CDR2 is FQNNGV. V shed 7 bases, J shed 4 bases, and the junction held 9 bases outside the gene matches. This CDR3 contains 14 residues. CDR3 region: CASNRGGTGYEQYF. CDR3 coding DNA: TGTGCCAGCAACCGCGGGGGGACGGGATACGAGCAGTACTTC.

This CDR3 reads CASSLTGANDQPQHF. The CDR3 coding sequence is TGTGCCAGCAGTCTTACAGGGGCAAACGATCAGCCCCAGCATTTT. The chain recombines TRBV6-5 with TRBJ1-5; 7 positions agree with TRBD1. V lost 5 bases to trimming and J lost 5 bases; unmatched junction nucleotides: 9. CDR1 MNHEY and CDR2 SVGAGI come from the germline V gene. The CDR3 runs 15 residues.

The V gene is TRBV19, the J gene TRBJ1-6, with D uncertain. CDR3 length: 13 amino acids. The V gene lost 3 bases and the J gene lost 14 bases, with 14 bases spanning the gap. The germline V gene has CDR1 LNHDA and CDR2 SQIVND (reference sequence). The CDR3 reads CASSIAGLSALHF. DNA for the CDR3: TGTGCCAGTAGTATCGCAGGCCTTTCGGCCCTCCACTTT.

The chain carries TRBV7-9 and TRBJ2-3; 8 bases map to TRBD1. V dropped 3 bases and J dropped 3; count of bases not matched to a gene: 5. CDR3 length equals 15 residues. The V gene's germline CDR1 is SEHNR and CDR2 FQNEAQ (reference sequence). The CDR3 region has the DNA TGTGCCAGCAGCTTGGACAGGGATCATACAGATACGCAGTATTTT. This gives the protein CASSLDRDHTDTQYF.

The chain is built from TRBV25-1 and TRBJ1-1; D might be TRBD1 (5 bases). The germline V gene encodes CDR1 MGHDK and CDR2 SYGVNS. The CDR3 is 14 residues long. Trimming pared 2 bases from V and 0 bases from J, leaving 7 bases between. The CDR3 spells CASSEGTVNTEAFF. DNA of the CDR3: TGTGCCAGCAGTGAAGGGACGGTGAACACTGAAGCTTTCTTT.

The rearrangement joins TRBV5-1 to TRBJ1-1, with a possible D match to TRBD1 (5 bases). Deletions cut 4 bases from V and 1 base from J, with 14 bases between. Germline CDR1 SGHRS, CDR2 YFSETQ. The CDR3 loop spans 15 amino acids. The DNA of the CDR3 is TGCGCCAGCAGCACCTCGGGGCCGCGGAACACTGAAGCTTTCTTT. Its protein product is CASSTSGPRNTEAFF.

The chain links TRBV5-4 to TRBJ2-7; TRBD1 is a possible D gene (7 bases). The CDR3 spans 14 residues. V was cut by 4 bases and J by 2 bases, with 13 bases left in between. In germline, CDR1 is SGHNT, CDR2 YYREEE (reference sequence). The DNA of the CDR3 is TGTGCCAGCAGCCTGGACAGGACTACCTACGAGCAGTACTTC. Translating gives CASSLDRTTYEQYF. Full variable domain (remainder filled in from reference TRBV5-4 and TRBJ2-7): ETGVTQSPTHLIKTRGQQVTLRCSSQSGHNTVSWYQQALGQGPQFIFQYYREEENGRGNFPPRFSGLQFPNYSSELNVNALELDDSALYLCASSLDRTTYEQYFGPGTRLTVT.

In its sample, this clone was seen once. The chain is built from TRBV2 and TRBJ1-4; TRBD1 is a possible D gene (6 bases). Trimming cost V 3 bases and J 7 bases, with 6 bases left between them. Germline CDR1 is SNHLY and CDR2 is FYNNEI. The CDR3 runs to 12 residues. DNA for the CDR3: TGTGCCAGCAGTGAGACAGGTGAAAAACTGTTTTTT. Translated: CASSETGEKLFF. Full variable domain (missing parts from reference TRBV2 and TRBJ1-4): EPEVTQTPSHQVTQMGQEVILRCVPISNHLYFYWYRQILGQKVEFLVSFYNNEISEKSEIFDDQFSVERPDGSNFTLKIRSTKLEDSAMYFCASSETGEKLFFGSGTQLSVL.

The CDR3 is CASSEFNEKLFF. Written as DNA, the CDR3 is TGCGCCAGCAGTGAATTTAATGAAAAACTGTTTTTT. The genes are TRBV10-2 and TRBJ1-4; D gene unclear. This CDR3 has 12 amino acids. V was pared by 3 bases and J by 4 bases, with 3 bases between. Germline loops: CDR1 WSHSY, CDR2 SAAADI.

This clone has more than one count but fewer than ten. The V call is TRBV7-8, the J call TRBJ1-5; tentative D call: TRBD1 (6 bases). Germline lookup yields CDR1 SGHVS and CDR2 FQNEAQ. There are 15 residues in the CDR3. The ends were cut back, 6 bases at V and 0 bases at J, with 12 bases in the middle. CDR3 amino acids: CASSWTEGSNQPQHF. In nucleotides, the CDR3 is TGTGCCAGCAGTTGGACAGAGGGTAGCAATCAGCCCCAGCATTTT.

The V gene is TRBV11-2, the J gene TRBJ2-3, with unresolved D. Germline lookup yields CDR1 SGHAT and CDR2 FQNNGV. The CDR3 spans 14 residues. V lost 5 bases and J 4 bases, leaving 13 bases between the germline ends. CDR3 region: CASSAMLSADTQYF. The CDR3 DNA follows: TGTGCCAGCAGCGCAATGTTATCCGCAGATACGCAGTATTTT. The full variable domain, its missing parts supplied by reference TRBV11-2 and TRBJ2-3, is EAGVAQSPRYKIIEKRQSVAFWCNPISGHATLYWYQQILGQGPKLLIQFQNNGVVDDSQLPKDRFSAERLKGVDSTLKIQPAKLEDSAVYLCASSAMLSADTQYFGPGTRLTVL.

The genes are TRBV27 and TRBJ2-7; the match to TRBD1 covers 9 bases. The length of the CDR3 is 16 residues. V lost 4 bases to trimming and J lost 0 bases; unmatched junction nucleotides: 7. Germline assignment: CDR1 MNHEY and CDR2 SMNVEV (reference sequence). CDR3 region: CASSSNRDRDSYEQYF. The CDR3 nucleotides read TGTGCCAGCAGTTCGAACCGGGACAGGGACTCCTACGAGCAGTACTTC.

There are a few counts of this clone. The rearrangement links TRBV27 to TRBJ2-6, with D unclear. Germline lookup yields CDR1 MNHEY and CDR2 SMNVEV (reference sequence). This CDR3 comprises 17 residues. The V and J ends lost 3 bases and 0 bases respectively, with 12 bases between them. The chain's CDR3 is CASSFRTKSSGANVLTF. Written as DNA, the CDR3 is TGTGCCAGCAGTTTCCGGACCAAGAGCTCTGGGGCCAACGTCCTGACTTTC.

The chain has TRBV30 and TRBJ1-1; no clear D. Germline-derived CDR1 and CDR2 are GTSNPN and SVGIG (reference sequence). With 0 bases removed from V and 1 base from J, the gap between germline ends came to 6 bases. The CDR3 totals 13 residues. The CDR3 region is CAWSVIPNTEAFF. CDR3 nucleotide sequence: TGTGCCTGGAGTGTAATACCGAACACTGAAGCTTTCTTT.

This clone was detected only a few times. The chain has TRBV7-7 and TRBJ2-2; perhaps TRBD1 as D (6 bases). Trimming shortened V by 3 bases and J by 1 base, and 12 bases separated the two germline ends. This CDR3 spans 16 amino acids. Germline loops: CDR1 SSHAT, CDR2 FNYEAQ (reference sequence). This chain's CDR3 is CASSLGGQLNTGELFF. The CDR3 DNA is TGTGCCAGCAGCTTGGGTGGACAGTTGAACACCGGGGAGCTGTTTTTT.

The chain has TRBV19 and TRBJ1-5; no reliable D call. V was pared by 10 bases and J by 0 bases, with 22 bases between. Germline V gene data show CDR1 as LNHDA and CDR2 as SQIVND (reference sequence). The CDR3 consists of 17 residues. CDR3 region: CATRMTSSPYSNQPQHF. CDR3 bases: TGTGCCACCCGAATGACCTCCAGCCCTTATAGCAATCAGCCCCAGCATTTT.

This clone was detected only once. The V and J genes are TRBV24-1 and TRBJ1-2; 8 bases map to TRBD1. V lost 5 bases, J lost 4 bases, and 14 bases stayed unmatched. There are 17 residues in the CDR3. Germline loops: CDR1 KGHDR, CDR2 SFDVKD. The CDR3 reads CATSAKGQGANRYGYTF. The CDR3 DNA sequence: TGTGCCACCAGTGCCAAAGGACAGGGCGCTAACCGCTATGGCTACACCTTC.

The chain carries TRBV3-1 (or the pseudogene TRBV3-2) and TRBJ1-5; TRBD1 might be the D (5 bases). The length of the CDR3 is 13 residues. V was trimmed by 1 base and J by 5 bases, leaving 6 bases between them. In germline, CDR1 is LGHDT, CDR2 YNNKEL (reference sequence). This CDR3 reads CASSQGGDQPQHF. As DNA, the CDR3 is TGTGCCAGCAGCCAAGGGGGGGATCAGCCCCAGCATTTT.

CDR3 sequence (DNA): TGTGCCAGCAGCGTAGACGATGGTTCTGAAGCTTTCTTT. Amino acid sequence: CASSVDDGSEAFF. The V and J genes are TRBV9 and TRBJ1-1; D uncertain. Germline V gene data show CDR1 as SGDLS and CDR2 as YYNGEE. The CDR3 is 13 residues long. Trimming left V 0 bases short and J 6 bases short, with 9 bases between.

The chain links TRBV6-5 to TRBJ2-5; no clear D gene. CDR1 MNHEY and CDR2 SVGAGI come from the germline V gene. The CDR3 is 10 residues long. The V gene lost 8 bases and the J gene lost 4 bases, with 5 bases spanning the gap. CDR3 DNA: TGTGCCAGCGGTCGAGAGACCCAGTACTTC. Its translation is CASGRETQYF.